The 16 T cell receptor beta chains in this list originate from one sample, sequenced in a study of neurological immune-mediated disorders. TCRdb re-analysed the 5' RACE reads in MiXCR, keeping a single row per CDR3 protein. The sample lists approximately 59,000 distinct CDR3 sequences; around 5% were seen once. Sample: PBMCs. The receptors stem from a human donor with multiple sclerosis. The donor label of this sample is uncertain.

This clonotype came up many times. V is TRBV5-1 and J is TRBJ2-7, with D perhaps assigned TRBD1 or TRBD2 (5 bases each). V was pared by 4 bases and J by 0 bases, with 17 bases between. Germline V CDR1 and CDR2: SGHRS, YFSETQ. CDR3 length: 16 residues. The CDR3 reads CASSQGTALSSYEQYF. The CDR3 bases are TGCGCCAGCAGCCAAGGGACCGCCCTGAGCTCCTACGAGCAGTACTTC.

This clonotype was recorded at least ten times. V gene TRBV6-6 combines with J gene TRBJ2-1; tentative D call: TRBD1 (5 bases). The germline V gene has CDR1 MNHNY and CDR2 SVGAGI (reference sequence). The V and J ends lost 3 bases and 8 bases respectively, with 8 bases between them. The CDR3 extends over 12 amino acids. The DNA of the CDR3 is TGTGCCAGCAGTTATATGACAGATGAGCAGTTCTTC. Its translation: CASSYMTDEQFF.

This clonotype was seen repeatedly, ten times or more. The chain employs TRBV5-6 and TRBJ1-2, with D unresolved. Deletions cut 2 bases from V and 7 bases from J, with 6 bases between. The CDR3 contains 11 residues. The germline gives CDR1 SGHDT, CDR2 YYEEEE. The CDR3 nucleotides read TGTGCCAGCAGCTTCGGCAGTGGCTACACCTTC. Amino acids: CASSFGSGYTF. The full variable domain, its missing parts supplied by reference TRBV5-6 and TRBJ1-2, is DAGVTQSPTHLIKTRGQQVTLRCSPKSGHDTVSWYQQALGQGPQFIFQYYEEEERQRGNFPDRFSGHQFPNYSSELNVNALLLGDSALYLCASSFGSGYTFGSGTRLTVV.

In its sample, this clonotype was seen many times. The chain joins TRBV10-3 to TRBJ2-1, with 10 bases aligning to TRBD1. This CDR3 is built from 17 residues. The germline V gene has CDR1 ENHRY and CDR2 SYGVKD. V was pared by 3 bases and J by 4 bases, with 9 bases of the junction left unmatched. The CDR3 bases are TGTGCCATCAGTGAAAGGTCTTCGGGACAGGGGTACAATGAGCAGTTCTTC. Translated: CAISERSSGQGYNEQFF.

Ten or more counts support this clonotype. The chain has TRBV7-9 and TRBJ1-3; 8 nucleotides line up with TRBD1. The germline V gene has CDR1 SEHNR and CDR2 FQNEAQ (reference sequence). The CDR3 is 14 amino acids. Trimming removed 4 bases from V and 2 bases from J; junction bases left unmatched: 1. Here the CDR3 DNA reads TGTGCCAGCAGCTCGGACAGGGCTGGAAACACCATATATTTT. This codes for CASSSDRAGNTIYF.

In this sample, this clonotype turned up many times. The chain joins TRBV27 to TRBJ1-1; perhaps TRBD1 as D (6 bases). CDR3 length: 13 residues. The V gene's germline CDR1 is MNHEY and CDR2 SMNVEV (reference sequence). Trimming left V 2 bases short and J 4 bases short, with 8 bases between. CDR3 sequence reads: CASSLIGGTEAFF. The CDR3 DNA reads as TGTGCCAGCAGTTTAATAGGGGGCACTGAAGCTTTCTTT.

This clonotype appeared many times. The chain links TRBV18 to TRBJ1-1; no definite D call. Looked up from germline, CDR1 is KGHSH and CDR2 is LQKENI. Trimming removed 0 bases from V and 8 bases from J, with 10 bases in between. The CDR3 sequence is 13 residues long. The CDR3 nucleotides are TGTGCCAGCTCACCACCTACCCGGGAAGAAGCTTTCTTT. The encoded protein is CASSPPTREEAFF.

Ten or more counts support this clonotype. The chain couples TRBV7-2 to TRBJ1-5; 7 bases fit TRBD1. This CDR3 spans 15 amino acids. Trimming cost V 2 bases and J 4 bases; bases outside gene matches: 5. Germline-derived CDR1 and CDR2 are SGHTA and FQGNSA. The CDR3 sequence: CASSLWDSLNQPQHF. The CDR3 DNA reads as TGTGCCAGCAGCTTATGGGACAGCCTAAATCAGCCCCAGCATTTT.

This clonotype was recorded at least ten times. The chain employs TRBV6-1 and TRBJ1-1, with D uncertain. V was cut by 7 bases and J by 3 bases, with 12 bases left in between. This CDR3 comprises 13 residues. Germline V gene lookup returns CDR1 MNHNS and CDR2 SASEGT. The CDR3, as DNA: TGTGCCAGCATCCCCCACCGGGACACTGAAGCTTTCTTT. Its translation: CASIPHRDTEAFF.

At least ten counts were recorded for this clonotype. The genes are TRBV29-1 and TRBJ1-1; D uncertain. CDR3 length: 14 residues. With 8 bases removed from V and 7 bases from J, the gap between germline ends came to 23 bases. CDR1 is SQVTM, CDR2 ANQGSEA, per germline. The CDR3 sequence is CSYNSWEGAGEAFF. The CDR3 nucleotides are TGCAGCTACAACTCCTGGGAGGGCGCGGGTGAAGCTTTCTTT.

This clonotype was recorded at least ten times. The rearrangement uses TRBV2 and TRBJ2-7, with 10 bases fitting TRBD2. V was pared by 6 bases and J by 2 bases, with 10 bases of the junction left unmatched. Germline loops: CDR1 SNHLY, CDR2 FYNNEI. The CDR3 has 16 residues. The CDR3 DNA follows: TGTGCCAGCAGACCCGCGGCCAGCGGGGGGGCCTACGAGCAGTACTTC. This codes for CASRPAASGGAYEQYF.

In its sample, this clonotype was seen many times. The V and J genes are TRBV3-1 and TRBJ1-2; D ambiguous. The V gene lost 4 bases and the J gene lost 5 bases, with 20 bases spanning the gap. The CDR3 length is 16 residues. Germline CDR1 is LGHDT and CDR2 is YNNKEL (reference sequence). The CDR3 loop is CASSPTSVRVEYGYTF. The CDR3 DNA is TGTGCCAGCAGCCCGACCTCGGTCAGAGTGGAATATGGCTACACCTTC.

At least ten counts were recorded for this clonotype. The V gene is TRBV5-6, the J gene TRBJ1-1; maybe TRBD1 (6 bases). Germline CDR1 SGHDT, CDR2 YYEEEE. Deletions cut 4 bases from V and 2 bases from J, with 15 bases between. The CDR3 is 15 amino acids. CDR3 residues: CASSPLGGENTEAFF. DNA of the CDR3: TGTGCCAGCAGCCCCCTAGGGGGGGAAAACACTGAAGCTTTCTTT.

This clonotype has at least ten counts. The chain links TRBV5-1 to TRBJ1-1; D might be TRBD1 (6 bases). The CDR3 consists of 13 residues. Trimming shortened V by 4 bases and J by 3 bases, and 10 bases separated the two germline ends. Germline CDR1 SGHRS, CDR2 YFSETQ. For the CDR3, the DNA is TGCGCCAGCAGCATTAGACAGGACACTGAAGCTTTCTTT. Translation gives CASSIRQDTEAFF. Based on the CDR3 plus reference TRBV5-1 and TRBJ1-1, the full variable domain is KAGVTQTPRYLIKTRGQQVTLSCSPISGHRSVSWYQQTPGQGLQFLFEYFSETQRNKGNFPGRFSGRQFSNSRSEMNVSTLELGDSALYLCASSIRQDTEAFFGQGTRLTVV.

This clonotype was picked up many times. The CDR3 DNA reads TGTGCCAGCAGTGGCCAGACGGACAGGGGACTTCGGGCCCAGCATTTT. Its protein product is CASSGQTDRGLRAQHF. The V and J genes are TRBV6-1 and TRBJ1-5, with 9 bases aligning to TRBD1. CDR3 length: 16 residues. J was trimmed by 11 bases and V by 4 bases; bases with no gene match: 15. Germline lookup yields CDR1 MNHNS and CDR2 SASEGT.

This clonotype was recorded many times. V is TRBV20-1 and J is TRBJ2-5, with TRBD2 matching 11 bases. The CDR3 covers 16 residues. Trimming at V came to 6 bases and at J to 1 base, leaving 10 bases not matched to a gene. Germline values: CDR1 DFQATT, CDR2 SNEGSKA (reference sequence). The CDR3 protein is CSASPSSGGIQETQYF. CDR3 nucleotides: TGCAGTGCAAGCCCATCTAGCGGGGGGATCCAAGAGACCCAGTACTTC.